This paragraph covers one T cell receptor (beta chain) sequence. Its specificity is not known. This sample is part of a study of radiotherapy plus CTLA-4 blockade in lung cancer. Points from the study as a whole: Subsequent to radiotherapy plus ipilimumab, tumor-derived TCR clones underwent expansion in blood.

The repertoire was sequenced with immunoSEQ multiplex PCR; TCRdb's copy has only in-frame clones and lacks some. The sample lists approximately 60,000 clones, roughly 80% occurring once. This receptor was obtained from a human donor with non-small cell lung cancer who had a complete response to radiotherapy plus ipilimumab. The material was peripheral blood, obtained from a patient treated with radiotherapy plus ipilimumab.

CDR3: CASNAEGGRNSPLHF. DNA for the CDR3: TGTGCCAGCAACGCAGAGGGGGGCCGGAATTCACCCCTCCACTTT. The chain couples TRBV7-8 to TRBJ1-6, with D perhaps matching TRBD1 (6 bases). This CDR3 has 15 amino acids. The V gene's germline CDR1 is SGHVS and CDR2 FQNEAQ. V lost 7 bases, J lost 7 bases, and 17 bases lay in between.